The source of this TCR beta chain is a study of shared clonotypes between healthy human individuals. About the research overall: In total, the donors were two women and a few men aged 18 to 49.

Per the study methods: Junction-only sequences without quality scores were provided by ImmunoSEQ, so filtering was different. Some clones are missing from TCRdb's copy, which holds only in-frame ones; the method was immunoSEQ multiplex PCR. Clone size and V and J calls were adopted from that table, with D and trimming inferred from the DNA. The profile shows approximately 470,000 clones, more than 75% of them singletons. Per germline, CDR1 MNHEY and CDR2 SVGAGI. The CDR3 length is 14 residues. V shed 4 bases, J shed 6 bases, and the junction held 9 bases outside the gene matches. This clone turned up a few times.

The rearrangement links TRBV6-5 to TRBJ2-7, with 7 positions matching TRBD2. This sequence was found in a woman in her thirties or forties in good health. Some clones in this sample may be carry-over from other donors' samples. Sequencing was done on a sample of PBMCs. The CDR3: CASSSSGTSLEQYF. The CDR3 DNA reads as TGTGCCAGCAGTTCTAGCGGAACCTCTCTCGAGCAGTACTTC.